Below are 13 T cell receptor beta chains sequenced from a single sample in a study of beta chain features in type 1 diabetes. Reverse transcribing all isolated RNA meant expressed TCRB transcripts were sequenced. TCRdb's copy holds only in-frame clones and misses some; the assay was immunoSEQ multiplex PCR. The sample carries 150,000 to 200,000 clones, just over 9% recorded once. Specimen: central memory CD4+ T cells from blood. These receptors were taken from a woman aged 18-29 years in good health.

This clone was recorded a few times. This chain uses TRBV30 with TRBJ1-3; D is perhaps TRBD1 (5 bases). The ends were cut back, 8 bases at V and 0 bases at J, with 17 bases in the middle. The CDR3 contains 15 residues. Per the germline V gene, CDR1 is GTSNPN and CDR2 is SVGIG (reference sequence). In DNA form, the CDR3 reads TGTGCCCATTCCCCCGGCAGGGCCTCTGGAAACACCATATATTTT. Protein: CAHSPGRASGNTIYF.

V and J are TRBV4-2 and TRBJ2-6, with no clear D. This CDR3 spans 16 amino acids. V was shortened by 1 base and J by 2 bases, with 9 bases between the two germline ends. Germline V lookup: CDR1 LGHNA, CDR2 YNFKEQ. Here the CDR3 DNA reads TGTGCCAGCAGCCAAGCGACGGGTGCTGGGGCCAACGTCCTGACTTTC. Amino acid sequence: CASSQATGAGANVLTF.

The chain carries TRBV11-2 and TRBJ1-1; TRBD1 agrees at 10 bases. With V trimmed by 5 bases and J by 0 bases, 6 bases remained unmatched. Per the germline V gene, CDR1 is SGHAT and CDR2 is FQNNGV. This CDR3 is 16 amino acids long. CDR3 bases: TGTGCCAGCAGCCTGGGACAGGGGTTCATGAACACTGAAGCTTTCTTT. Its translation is CASSLGQGFMNTEAFF.

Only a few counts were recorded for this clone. The CDR3 loop reads CASSQARDNEQFF. DNA of the CDR3: TGTGCCAGCAGCCAAGCCCGGGACAATGAGCAGTTCTTC. This sequence joins TRBV14 and TRBJ2-1; D not resolved. The V gene's germline CDR1 is SGHDN and CDR2 FVKESK. The V gene lost 1 base and the J gene lost 5 bases, with 6 bases spanning the gap. The CDR3 extends over 13 amino acids.

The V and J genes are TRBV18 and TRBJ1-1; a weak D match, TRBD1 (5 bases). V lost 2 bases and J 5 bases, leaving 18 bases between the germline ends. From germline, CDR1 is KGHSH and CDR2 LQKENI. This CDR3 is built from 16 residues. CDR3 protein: CASSPSIAREGTEAFF. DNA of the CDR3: TGTGCCAGCTCACCATCTATCGCAAGGGAGGGGACTGAAGCTTTCTTT. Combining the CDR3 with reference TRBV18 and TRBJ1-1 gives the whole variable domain NAGVMQNPRHLVRRRGQEARLRCSPMKGHSHVYWYRQLPEEGLKFMVYLQKENIIDESGMPKERFSAEFPKEGPSILRIQQVVRGDSAAYFCASSPSIAREGTEAFFGQGTRLTVV.

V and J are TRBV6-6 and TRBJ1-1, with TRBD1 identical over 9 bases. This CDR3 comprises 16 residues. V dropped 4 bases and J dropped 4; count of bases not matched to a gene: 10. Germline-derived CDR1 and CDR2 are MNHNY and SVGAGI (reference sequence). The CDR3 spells CASSSGTGNMGTEAFF. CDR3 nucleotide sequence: TGTGCCAGCAGTTCCGGGACAGGGAATATGGGCACTGAAGCTTTCTTT.

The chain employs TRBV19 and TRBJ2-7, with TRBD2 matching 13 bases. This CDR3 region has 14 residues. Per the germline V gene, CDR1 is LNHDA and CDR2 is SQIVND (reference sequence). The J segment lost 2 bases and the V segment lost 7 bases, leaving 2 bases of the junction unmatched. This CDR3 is CASKGTSGAYEQYF. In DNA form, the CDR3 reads TGTGCCAGTAAAGGGACTAGCGGGGCCTACGAGCAGTACTTC.

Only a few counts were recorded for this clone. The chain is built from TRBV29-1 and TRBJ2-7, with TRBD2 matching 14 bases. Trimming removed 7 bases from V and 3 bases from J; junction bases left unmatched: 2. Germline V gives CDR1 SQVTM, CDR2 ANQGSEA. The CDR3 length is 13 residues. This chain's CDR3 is CSGGTSGGYEQYF. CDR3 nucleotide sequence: TGCAGCGGAGGGACTAGCGGGGGCTACGAGCAGTACTTC.

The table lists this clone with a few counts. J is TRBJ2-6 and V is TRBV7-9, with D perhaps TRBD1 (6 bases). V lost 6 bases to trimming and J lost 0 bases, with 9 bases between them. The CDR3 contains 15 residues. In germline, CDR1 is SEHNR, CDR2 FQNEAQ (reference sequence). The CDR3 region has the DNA TGTGCCAGCAGGAGACAGGCCTCTGGGGCCAACGTCCTGACTTTC. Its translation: CASRRQASGANVLTF.

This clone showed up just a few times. The CDR3 region has the DNA TGTGCCAGCAGGGAAACAGGCTTCGGATCTTCCGAGCAGTACTTC. As protein: CASRETGFGSSEQYF. The rearrangement uses TRBV6-1 and TRBJ2-7; a weak D match, TRBD1 (5 bases). There are 15 residues in the CDR3. Trimming took off 6 bases at V and 6 bases at J, with 21 bases between the two ends. Germline lookup yields CDR1 MNHNS and CDR2 SASEGT.

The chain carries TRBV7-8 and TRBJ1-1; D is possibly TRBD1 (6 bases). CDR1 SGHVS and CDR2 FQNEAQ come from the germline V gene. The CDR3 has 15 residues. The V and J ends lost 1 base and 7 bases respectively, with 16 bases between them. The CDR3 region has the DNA TGTGCCAGCAGCTTAGTTATGGGGGCAGTGAGTGAAGCTTTCTTT. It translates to CASSLVMGAVSEAFF.

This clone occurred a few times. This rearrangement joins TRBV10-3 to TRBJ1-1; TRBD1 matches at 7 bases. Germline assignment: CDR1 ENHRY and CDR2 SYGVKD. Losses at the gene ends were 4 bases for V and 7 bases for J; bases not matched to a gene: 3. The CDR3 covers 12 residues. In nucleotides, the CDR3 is TGTGCCATCAGTGGGGGGGACAGTGAAGCTTTCTTT. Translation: CAISGGDSEAFF.

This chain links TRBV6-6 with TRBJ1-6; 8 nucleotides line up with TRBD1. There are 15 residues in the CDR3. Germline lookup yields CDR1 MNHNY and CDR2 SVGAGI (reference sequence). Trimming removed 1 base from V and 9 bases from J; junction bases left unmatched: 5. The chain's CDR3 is CASSYLTGVSSPLHF. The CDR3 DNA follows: TGTGCCAGCAGTTACTTGACAGGGGTGAGTTCACCCCTCCACTTT.